These 9 T cell receptor beta chains were all obtained from the same sample, sequenced in a study of T cell responses to AZD1222 COVID-19 vaccine. Assay: immunoSEQ multiplex PCR; the TCRdb copy retains only in-frame clones and omits some. The sample gives approximately 150,000 clones, 92% of which show up once; roughly 4% is in the top ten. The sample was peripheral blood, taken 28 days after the second AZD1222 dose. These receptors were obtained from an adult who received the AZD1222 COVID-19 vaccine.

The J gene is TRBJ2-3, the V gene TRBV10-3, with 7 nucleotides matching TRBD2. Germline CDR1 and CDR2: ENHRY and SYGVKD. The CDR3 sequence is 13 residues long. V lost 8 bases to trimming and J lost 2 bases; unmatched junction nucleotides: 4. CDR3 region: CAIGGGTTDTQYF. DNA for the CDR3: TGTGCCATCGGGGGGGGTACCACAGATACGCAGTATTTT.

This rearrangement joins TRBV15 to TRBJ1-5, with 8 bases identical to TRBD1. The CDR3 extends over 15 amino acids. In germline, CDR1 is LNHNV, CDR2 YYDKDF (reference sequence). Trimming took 3 bases from V and 6 from J; bases not matched to a gene: 7. DNA for the CDR3: TGTGCCACCAGCAGGTTCACAGGGGGGAGTCAGCCCCAGCATTTT. Protein product: CATSRFTGGSQPQHF. Drawing the rest from reference TRBV15 and TRBJ1-5, the complete variable domain is DAMVIQNPRYQVTQFGKPVTLSCSQTLNHNVMYWYQQKSSQAPKLLFHYYDKDFNNEADTPDNFQSRRPNTSFCFLDIRSPGLGDTAMYLCATSRFTGGSQPQHFGDGTRLSIL.

This clone was counted a single time. The chain joins TRBV6-6 to TRBJ1-4; D gene unclear. There are 14 residues in the CDR3. Trimming left V 2 bases short and J 4 bases short, with 8 bases between. Germline V lookup: CDR1 MNHNY, CDR2 SVGAGI (reference sequence). CDR3 loop: CASSYGVSNEKLFF. Here the CDR3 DNA reads TGTGCCAGCAGTTACGGAGTCAGTAATGAAAAACTGTTTTTT.

The rearrangement joins TRBV5-1 to TRBJ2-7, with 10 nucleotides matching TRBD1. The CDR3 is 17 residues long. CDR1 and CDR2 (germline): SGHRS, YFSETQ. With 0 bases clipped from V and 1 base from J, the junction kept 7 bases outside the gene matches. This chain's CDR3 is CASSLGSGTGVSYEQYF. The DNA of the CDR3 is TGCGCCAGCAGCTTGGGGTCCGGGACAGGGGTTTCCTACGAGCAGTACTTC.

This chain uses TRBV5-6 with TRBJ1-1; D unclear. Trimming removed 0 bases at V and 10 bases at J, with 13 bases between. Germline V lookup: CDR1 SGHDT, CDR2 YYEEEE. CDR3 size: 13 residues. The CDR3 DNA reads as TGTGCCAGCAGCTTGGGAGAGACCACGACAGCTTTCTTT. It specifies CASSLGETTTAFF.

The chain joins TRBV12-3 or TRBV12-4 to TRBJ2-7; D ambiguous. Trimming took off 6 bases at V and 3 bases at J, with 9 bases between the two ends. The CDR3 contains 12 residues. The chain's CDR3 is CASSDLSYEQYF. CDR3 coding DNA: TGTGCCAGCAGCGATCTAAGCTACGAGCAGTACTTC.

The chain uses TRBV19 and TRBJ2-7; 13 nucleotides line up with TRBD2. With 2 bases clipped from V and 6 bases from J, the junction kept 13 bases outside the gene matches. The CDR3 sequence is 18 residues long. In germline, CDR1 is LNHDA, CDR2 SQIVND (reference sequence). The CDR3 sequence: CASSIKLAGGNPLLEQYF. The CDR3 coding sequence is TGTGCCAGTAGTATAAAACTAGCGGGGGGGAACCCCCTCCTCGAGCAGTACTTC. Combining the CDR3 with reference TRBV19 and TRBJ2-7 gives the whole variable domain DGGITQSPKYLFRKEGQNVTLSCEQNLNHDAMYWYRQDPGQGLRLIYYSQIVNDFQKGDIAEGYSVSREKKESFPLTVTSAQKNPTAFYLCASSIKLAGGNPLLEQYFGPGTRLTVT.

V and J are TRBV3-1 (or the pseudogene TRBV3-2) and TRBJ1-2; weak D call: TRBD1 (5 bases). Trimming cost V 4 bases and J 2 bases, with 11 bases left between them. The CDR3 has 14 residues. CDR1 is LGHDT, CDR2 YNNKEL, per germline (reference sequence). The CDR3 DNA follows: TGTGCCAGCAGCCCCGGGACCGAGAACTATGGCTACACCTTC. Its protein product is CASSPGTENYGYTF.

This chain joins TRBV10-2 and TRBJ2-5; 7 bases align to TRBD1. CDR3 length equals 13 residues. Germline V gene data show CDR1 as WSHSY and CDR2 as SAAADI. Trimming cost V 8 bases and J 7 bases; bases outside gene matches: 10. The CDR3: CASGADRVGTQYF. The CDR3 coding sequence is TGCGCCAGCGGGGCCGACAGGGTCGGGACCCAGTACTTC.